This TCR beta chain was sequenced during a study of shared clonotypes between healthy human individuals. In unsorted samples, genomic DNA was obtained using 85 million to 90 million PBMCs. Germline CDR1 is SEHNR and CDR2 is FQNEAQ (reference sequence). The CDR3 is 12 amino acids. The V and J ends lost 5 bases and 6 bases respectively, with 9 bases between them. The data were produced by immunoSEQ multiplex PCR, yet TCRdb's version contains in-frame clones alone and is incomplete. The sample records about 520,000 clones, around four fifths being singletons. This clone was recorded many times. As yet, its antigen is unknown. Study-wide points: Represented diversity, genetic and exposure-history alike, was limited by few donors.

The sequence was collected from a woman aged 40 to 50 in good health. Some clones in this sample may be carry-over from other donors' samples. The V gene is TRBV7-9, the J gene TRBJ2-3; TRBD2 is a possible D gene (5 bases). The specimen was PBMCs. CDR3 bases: TGTGCCAGCAGCGAGGGTTTGGATACGCAGTATTTT. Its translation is CASSEGLDTQYF.